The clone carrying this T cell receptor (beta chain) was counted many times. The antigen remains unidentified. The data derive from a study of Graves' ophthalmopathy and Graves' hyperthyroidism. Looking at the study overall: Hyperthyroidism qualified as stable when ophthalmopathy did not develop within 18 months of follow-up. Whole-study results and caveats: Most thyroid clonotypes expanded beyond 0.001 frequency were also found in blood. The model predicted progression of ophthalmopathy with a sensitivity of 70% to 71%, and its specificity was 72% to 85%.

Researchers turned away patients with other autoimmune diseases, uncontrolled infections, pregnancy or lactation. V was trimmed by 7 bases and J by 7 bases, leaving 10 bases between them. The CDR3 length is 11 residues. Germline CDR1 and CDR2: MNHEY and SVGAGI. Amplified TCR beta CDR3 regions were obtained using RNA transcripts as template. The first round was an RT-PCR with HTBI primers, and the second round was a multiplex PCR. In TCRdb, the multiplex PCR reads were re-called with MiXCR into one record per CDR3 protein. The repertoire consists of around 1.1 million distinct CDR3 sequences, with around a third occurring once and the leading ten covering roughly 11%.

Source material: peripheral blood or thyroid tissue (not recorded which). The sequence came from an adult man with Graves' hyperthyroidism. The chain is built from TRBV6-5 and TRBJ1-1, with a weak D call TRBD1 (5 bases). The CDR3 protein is CASTGAGEAFF. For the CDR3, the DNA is TGTGCCAGCACCGGGGCGGGTGAAGCTTTCTTT.